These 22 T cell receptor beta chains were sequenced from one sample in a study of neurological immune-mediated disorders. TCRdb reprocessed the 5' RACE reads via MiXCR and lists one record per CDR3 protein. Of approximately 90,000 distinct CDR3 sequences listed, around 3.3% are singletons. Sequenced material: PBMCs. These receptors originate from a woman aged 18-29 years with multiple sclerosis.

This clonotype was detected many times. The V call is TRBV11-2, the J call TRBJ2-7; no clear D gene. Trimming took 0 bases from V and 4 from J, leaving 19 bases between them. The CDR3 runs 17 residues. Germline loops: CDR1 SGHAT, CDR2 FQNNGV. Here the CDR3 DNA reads TGTGCCAGCAGCTTAGATGGTGCGCGAATGCTTCCTTACGAGCAGTACTTC. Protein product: CASSLDGARMLPYEQYF.

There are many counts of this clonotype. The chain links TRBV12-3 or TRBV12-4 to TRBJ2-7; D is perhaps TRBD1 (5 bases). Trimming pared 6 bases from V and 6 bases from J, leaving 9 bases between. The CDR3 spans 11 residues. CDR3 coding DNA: TGTGCCAGCAGCAAGGGGTTCGAGCAGTACTTC. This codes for CASSKGFEQYF.

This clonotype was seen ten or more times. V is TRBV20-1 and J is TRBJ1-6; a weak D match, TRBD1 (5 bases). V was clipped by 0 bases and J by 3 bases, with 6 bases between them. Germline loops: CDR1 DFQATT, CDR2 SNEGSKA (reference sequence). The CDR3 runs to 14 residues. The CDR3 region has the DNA TGCAGTGCTAGAGATCAGGGCTATAATTCACCCCTCCACTTT. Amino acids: CSARDQGYNSPLHF.

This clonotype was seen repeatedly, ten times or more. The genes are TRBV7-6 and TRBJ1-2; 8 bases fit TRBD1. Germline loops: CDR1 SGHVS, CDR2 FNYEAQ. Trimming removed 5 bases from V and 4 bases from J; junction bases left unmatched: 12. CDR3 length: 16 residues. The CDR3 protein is CASSPTSQGVGYGYTF. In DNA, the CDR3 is TGTGCCAGCAGCCCAACATCACAGGGGGTAGGCTATGGCTACACCTTC.

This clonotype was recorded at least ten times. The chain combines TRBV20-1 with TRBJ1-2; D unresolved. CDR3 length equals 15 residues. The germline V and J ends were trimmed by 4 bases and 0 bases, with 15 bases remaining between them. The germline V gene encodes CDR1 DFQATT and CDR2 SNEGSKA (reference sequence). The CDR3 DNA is TGCAGTGCTATTGATCCCCCAGGCCCTAACTATGGCTACACCTTC. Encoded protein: CSAIDPPGPNYGYTF.

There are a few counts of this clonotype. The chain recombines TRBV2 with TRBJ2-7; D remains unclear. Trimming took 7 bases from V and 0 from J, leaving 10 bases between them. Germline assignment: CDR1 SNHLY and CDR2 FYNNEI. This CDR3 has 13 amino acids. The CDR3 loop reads CASTQEYSYEQYF. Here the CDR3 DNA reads TGTGCCAGCACCCAGGAATACTCCTACGAGCAGTACTTC.

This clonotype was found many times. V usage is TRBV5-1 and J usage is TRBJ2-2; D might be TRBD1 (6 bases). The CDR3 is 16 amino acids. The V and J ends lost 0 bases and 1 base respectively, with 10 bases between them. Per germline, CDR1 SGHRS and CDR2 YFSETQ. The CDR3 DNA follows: TGCGCCAGCAGCTTGGTACAGGGTTGGAACACCGGGGAGCTGTTTTTT. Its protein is CASSLVQGWNTGELFF. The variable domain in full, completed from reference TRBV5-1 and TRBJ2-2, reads KAGVTQTPRYLIKTRGQQVTLSCSPISGHRSVSWYQQTPGQGLQFLFEYFSETQRNKGNFPGRFSGRQFSNSRSEMNVSTLELGDSALYLCASSLVQGWNTGELFFGEGSRLTVL.

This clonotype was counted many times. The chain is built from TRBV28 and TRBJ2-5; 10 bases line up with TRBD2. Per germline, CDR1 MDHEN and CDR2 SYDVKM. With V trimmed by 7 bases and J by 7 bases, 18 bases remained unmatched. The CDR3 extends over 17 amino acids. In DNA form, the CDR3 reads TGTGCCAGCACCTCCTGGAGCGGGAGGGCCGAGGAAGGGACCCAGTACTTC. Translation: CASTSWSGRAEEGTQYF.

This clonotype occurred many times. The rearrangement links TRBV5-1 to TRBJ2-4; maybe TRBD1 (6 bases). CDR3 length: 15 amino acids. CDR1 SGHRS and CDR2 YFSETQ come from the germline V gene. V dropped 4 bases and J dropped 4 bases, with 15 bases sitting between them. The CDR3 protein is CASSISGQGKNIQYF. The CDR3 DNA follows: TGCGCCAGCAGCATCTCTGGGCAGGGGAAAAACATTCAGTACTTC.

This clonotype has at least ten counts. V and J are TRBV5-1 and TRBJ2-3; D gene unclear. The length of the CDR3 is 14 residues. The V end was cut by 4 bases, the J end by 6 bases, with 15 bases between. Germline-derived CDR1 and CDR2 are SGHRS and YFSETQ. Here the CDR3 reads CASSGSGPQDTQYF. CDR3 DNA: TGCGCCAGCAGCGGGTCGGGTCCGCAGGATACGCAGTATTTT.

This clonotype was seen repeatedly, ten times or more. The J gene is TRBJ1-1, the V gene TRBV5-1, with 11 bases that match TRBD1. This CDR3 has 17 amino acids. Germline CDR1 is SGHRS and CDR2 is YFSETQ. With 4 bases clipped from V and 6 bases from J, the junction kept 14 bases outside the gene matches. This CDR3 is CASSPGQGAGGGAEAFF. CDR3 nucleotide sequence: TGCGCCAGCAGCCCTGGACAGGGGGCGGGGGGAGGCGCTGAAGCTTTCTTT.

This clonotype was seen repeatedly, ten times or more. Written as DNA, the CDR3 is TGTGCCAGCAGCTTAGATTCCGGACAGGGCTATGGCTACACCTTC. Its protein is CASSLDSGQGYGYTF. This sequence joins TRBV7-2 and TRBJ1-2; 8 bases fit TRBD1. The CDR3 has 15 residues. After removal of 1 base from V and 4 bases from J, the junction contained 5 bases not matched to a gene. The V gene's germline CDR1 is SGHTA and CDR2 FQGNSA.

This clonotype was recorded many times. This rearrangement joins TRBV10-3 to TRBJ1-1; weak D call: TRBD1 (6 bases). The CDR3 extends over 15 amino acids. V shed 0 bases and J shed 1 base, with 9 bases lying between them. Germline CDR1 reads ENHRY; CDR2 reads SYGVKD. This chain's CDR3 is CAISESVRGNTEAFF. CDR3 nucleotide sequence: TGTGCCATCAGTGAGTCGGTCAGGGGGAACACTGAAGCTTTCTTT.

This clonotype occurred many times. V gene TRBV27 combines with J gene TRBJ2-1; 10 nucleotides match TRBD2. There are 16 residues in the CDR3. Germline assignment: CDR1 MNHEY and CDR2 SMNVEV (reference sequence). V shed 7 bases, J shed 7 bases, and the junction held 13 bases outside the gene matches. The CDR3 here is CASTSRRTSGPNEQFF. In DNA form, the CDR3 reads TGTGCCAGCACCTCTCGACGGACTAGCGGCCCTAATGAGCAGTTCTTC.

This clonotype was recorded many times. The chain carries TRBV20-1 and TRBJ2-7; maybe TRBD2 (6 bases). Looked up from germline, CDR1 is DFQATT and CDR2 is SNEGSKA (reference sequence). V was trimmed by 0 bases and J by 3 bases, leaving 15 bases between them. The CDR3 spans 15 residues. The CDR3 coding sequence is TGCAGTGCTAGAGACTTTGCGGGGCCTAACTACGAGCAGTACTTC. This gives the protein CSARDFAGPNYEQYF.

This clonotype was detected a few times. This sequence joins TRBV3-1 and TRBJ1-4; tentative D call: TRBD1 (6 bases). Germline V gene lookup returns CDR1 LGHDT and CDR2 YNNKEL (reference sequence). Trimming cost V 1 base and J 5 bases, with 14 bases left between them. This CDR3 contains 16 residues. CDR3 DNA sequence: TGTGCCAGCAGCCAAGCAGGGGCCGGGGGAAATGAAAAACTGTTTTTT. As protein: CASSQAGAGGNEKLFF.

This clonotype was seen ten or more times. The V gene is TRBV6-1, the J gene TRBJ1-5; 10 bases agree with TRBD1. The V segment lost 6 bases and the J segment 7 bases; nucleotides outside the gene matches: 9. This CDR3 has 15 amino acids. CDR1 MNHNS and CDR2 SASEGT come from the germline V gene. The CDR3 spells CASRHGTGVWQPQHF. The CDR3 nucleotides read TGTGCCAGCAGACATGGGACAGGGGTCTGGCAGCCCCAGCATTTT.

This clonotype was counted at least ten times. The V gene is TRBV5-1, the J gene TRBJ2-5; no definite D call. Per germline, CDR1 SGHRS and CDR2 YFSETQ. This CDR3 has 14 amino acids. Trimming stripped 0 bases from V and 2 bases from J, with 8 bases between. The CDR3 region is CASSLAHSQETQYF. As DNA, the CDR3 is TGCGCCAGCAGCTTGGCCCACTCGCAAGAGACCCAGTACTTC.

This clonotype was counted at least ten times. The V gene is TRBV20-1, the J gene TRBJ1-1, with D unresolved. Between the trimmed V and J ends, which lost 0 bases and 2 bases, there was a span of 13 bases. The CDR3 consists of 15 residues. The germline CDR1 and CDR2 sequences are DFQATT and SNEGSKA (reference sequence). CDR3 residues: CSARDFEGDNTEAFF. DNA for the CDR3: TGCAGTGCTAGAGATTTTGAGGGCGACAACACTGAAGCTTTCTTT.

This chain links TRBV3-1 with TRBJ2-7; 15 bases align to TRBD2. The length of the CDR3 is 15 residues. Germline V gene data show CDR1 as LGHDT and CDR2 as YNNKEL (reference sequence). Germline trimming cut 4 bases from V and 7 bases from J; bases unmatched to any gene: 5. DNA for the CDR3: TGTGCCAGCAGCCTCGGACTAGCGGGGGGGACAGAGCAGTACTTC. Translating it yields CASSLGLAGGTEQYF.

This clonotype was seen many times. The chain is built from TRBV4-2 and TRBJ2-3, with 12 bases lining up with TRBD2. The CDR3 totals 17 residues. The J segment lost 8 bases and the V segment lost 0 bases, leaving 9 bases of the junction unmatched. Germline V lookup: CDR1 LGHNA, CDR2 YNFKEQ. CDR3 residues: CASSQETSGRIGRTQYF. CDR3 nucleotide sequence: TGTGCCAGCAGCCAAGAGACTAGCGGGAGAATCGGTCGTACGCAGTATTTT.

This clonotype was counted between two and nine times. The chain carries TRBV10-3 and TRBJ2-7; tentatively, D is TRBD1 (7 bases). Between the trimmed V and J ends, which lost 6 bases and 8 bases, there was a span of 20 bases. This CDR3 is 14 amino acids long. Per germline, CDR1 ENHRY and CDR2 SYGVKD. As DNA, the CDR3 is TGTGCCATCAGGGGGGGACAGCAACTTGGGCAGCAGTACTTC. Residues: CAIRGGQQLGQQYF.